The sequence of this T cell receptor beta chain was determined in a study of blood T cells in healthy people across ages. The sample holds a few counts of this clonotype. Alongside a J-beta primer mix, a sample-barcoded 5' primer served in a second PCR lasting about 6 to 12 cycles. Each CDR3 protein gets one entry after TCRdb re-called the 5' RACE reads with MiXCR. The sample includes about 1 million distinct CDR3 sequences, under 30% of them seen just once. This CDR3 has 14 residues. V shed 5 bases, J shed 3 bases, and the junction held 3 bases outside the gene matches. Germline values: CDR1 WSHSY, CDR2 SAAADI. The data also belong to a second study, concerning T cells of mothers and their children.

This receptor was obtained from a girl aged 2 to 10 in good health. V gene TRBV10-2 combines with J gene TRBJ1-4; 7 bases align to TRBD1. Sequencing input: blood. The CDR3 reads CASSMDRPNEKLFF. In DNA, the CDR3 is TGCGCCAGCAGTATGGACAGGCCTAATGAAAAACTGTTTTTT.